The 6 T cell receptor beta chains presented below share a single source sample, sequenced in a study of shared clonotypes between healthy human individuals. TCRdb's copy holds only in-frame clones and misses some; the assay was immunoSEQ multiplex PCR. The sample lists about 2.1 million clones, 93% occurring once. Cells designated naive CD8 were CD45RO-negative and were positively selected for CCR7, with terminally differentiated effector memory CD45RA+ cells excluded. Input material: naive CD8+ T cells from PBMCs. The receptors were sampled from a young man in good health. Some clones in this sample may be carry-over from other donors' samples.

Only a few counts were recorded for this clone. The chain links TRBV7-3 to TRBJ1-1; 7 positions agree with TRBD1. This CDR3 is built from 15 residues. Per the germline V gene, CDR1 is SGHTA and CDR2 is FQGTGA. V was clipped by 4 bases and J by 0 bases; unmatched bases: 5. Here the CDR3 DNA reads TGTGCCAGCAGCTCAATGACAGGGATGAACACTGAAGCTTTCTTT. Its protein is CASSSMTGMNTEAFF.

CDR3 bases: TGTGCCAGCAGCTTAGCGCCAGCAAACACTGAAGCTTTCTTT. Its translation is CASSLAPANTEAFF. The rearrangement uses TRBV7-2 and TRBJ1-1; D call uncertain. In germline, CDR1 is SGHTA, CDR2 FQGNSA. The CDR3 sequence is 14 residues long. V lost 0 bases to trimming and J lost 2 bases, with 7 bases between them. Variable domain in full (rest from reference TRBV7-2 and TRBJ1-1): GAGVSQSPSNKVTEKGKDVELRCDPISGHTALYWYRQSLGQGLEFLIYFQGNSAPDKSGLPSDRFSAERTGGSVSTLTIQRTQQEDSAVYLCASSLAPANTEAFFGQGTRLTVV.

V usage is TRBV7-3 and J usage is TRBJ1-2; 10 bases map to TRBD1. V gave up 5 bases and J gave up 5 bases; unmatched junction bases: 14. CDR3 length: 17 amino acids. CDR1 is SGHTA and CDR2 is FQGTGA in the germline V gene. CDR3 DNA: TGTGCCAGCAGCCTAGACTCCGGGACAGGGGTTATGTATGGCTACACCTTC. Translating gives CASSLDSGTGVMYGYTF.

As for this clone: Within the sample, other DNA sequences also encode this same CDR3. The CDR3 DNA is TGTGCCAGCAGCGTAGACTCGAGCTCCTACAATGAGCAGTTCTTC. This encodes CASSVDSSSYNEQFF. This chain links TRBV9 with TRBJ2-1; D gene unclear. Trimming took off 0 bases at V and 0 bases at J, with 7 bases between the two ends. This CDR3 has 15 amino acids. Germline V gives CDR1 SGDLS, CDR2 YYNGEE.

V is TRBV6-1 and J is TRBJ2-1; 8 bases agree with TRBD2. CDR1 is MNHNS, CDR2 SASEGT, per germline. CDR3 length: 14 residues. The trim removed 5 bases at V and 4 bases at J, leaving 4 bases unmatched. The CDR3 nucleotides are TGTGCCAGCAGTAACCGGGGGGGGTACAATGAGCAGTTCTTC. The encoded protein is CASSNRGGYNEQFF.

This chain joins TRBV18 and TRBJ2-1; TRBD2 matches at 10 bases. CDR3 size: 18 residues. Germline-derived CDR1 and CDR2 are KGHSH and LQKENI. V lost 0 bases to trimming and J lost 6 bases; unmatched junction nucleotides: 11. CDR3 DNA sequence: TGTGCCAGCTCACCACCGTTCCTAGCGGGAGTAAGGGGCAATGAGCAGTTCTTC. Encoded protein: CASSPPFLAGVRGNEQFF.